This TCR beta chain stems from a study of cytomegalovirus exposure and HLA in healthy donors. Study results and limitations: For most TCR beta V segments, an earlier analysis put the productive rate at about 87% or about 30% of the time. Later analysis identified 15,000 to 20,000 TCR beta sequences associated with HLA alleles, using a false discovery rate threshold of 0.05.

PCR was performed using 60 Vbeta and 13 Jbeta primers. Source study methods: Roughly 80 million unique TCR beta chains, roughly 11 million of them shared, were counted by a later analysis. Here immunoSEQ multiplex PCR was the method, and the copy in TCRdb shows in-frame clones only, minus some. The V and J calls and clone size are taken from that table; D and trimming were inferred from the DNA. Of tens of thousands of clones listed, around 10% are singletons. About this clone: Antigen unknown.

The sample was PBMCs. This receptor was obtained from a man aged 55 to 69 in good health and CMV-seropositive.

The CDR3 sequence: CASSRDSLSSYNEQFF. CDR3 nucleotide sequence: TGTGCCAGTAGTCGGGACAGCCTCAGCTCCTACAATGAGCAGTTCTTC. V gene TRBV19 combines with J gene TRBJ2-1; 7 nucleotides line up with TRBD1. V was clipped by 5 bases and J by 0 bases; unmatched bases: 7. Germline values: CDR1 LNHDA, CDR2 SQIVND (reference sequence). This CDR3 region has 16 residues. The complete variable domain, with remaining parts taken from reference TRBV19 and TRBJ2-1, reads DGGITQSPKYLFRKEGQNVTLSCEQNLNHDAMYWYRQDPGQGLRLIYYSQIVNDFQKGDIAEGYSVSREKKESFPLTVTSAQKNPTAFYLCASSRDSLSSYNEQFFGPGTRLTVL.